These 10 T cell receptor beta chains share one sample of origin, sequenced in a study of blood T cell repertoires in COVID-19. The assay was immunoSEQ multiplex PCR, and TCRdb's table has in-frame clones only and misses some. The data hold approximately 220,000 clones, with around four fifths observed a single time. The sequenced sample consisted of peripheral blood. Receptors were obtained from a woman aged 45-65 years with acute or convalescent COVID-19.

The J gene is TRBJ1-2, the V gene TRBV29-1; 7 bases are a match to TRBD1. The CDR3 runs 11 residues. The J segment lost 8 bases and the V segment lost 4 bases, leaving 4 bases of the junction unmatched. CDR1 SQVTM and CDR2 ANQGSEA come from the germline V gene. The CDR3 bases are TGCAGCGTTGGACAGGGTTGGGGCTACACCTTC. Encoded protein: CSVGQGWGYTF.

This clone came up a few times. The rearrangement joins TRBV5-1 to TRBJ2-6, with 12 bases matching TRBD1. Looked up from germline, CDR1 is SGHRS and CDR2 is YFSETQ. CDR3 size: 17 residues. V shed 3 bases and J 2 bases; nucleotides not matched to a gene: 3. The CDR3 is CASSWGQGAPGANVLTF. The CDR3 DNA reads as TGCGCCAGCAGCTGGGGACAGGGGGCTCCTGGGGCCAACGTCCTGACTTTC. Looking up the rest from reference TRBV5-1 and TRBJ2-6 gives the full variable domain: KAGVTQTPRYLIKTRGQQVTLSCSPISGHRSVSWYQQTPGQGLQFLFEYFSETQRNKGNFPGRFSGRQFSNSRSEMNVSTLELGDSALYLCASSWGQGAPGANVLTFGAGSRLTVL.

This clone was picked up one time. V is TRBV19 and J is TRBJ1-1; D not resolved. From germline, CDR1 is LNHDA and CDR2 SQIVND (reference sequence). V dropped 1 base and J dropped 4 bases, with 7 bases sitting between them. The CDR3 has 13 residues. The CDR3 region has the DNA TGTGCCAGTAGTATAGGAGGAGGCACTGAAGCTTTCTTT. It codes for CASSIGGGTEAFF.

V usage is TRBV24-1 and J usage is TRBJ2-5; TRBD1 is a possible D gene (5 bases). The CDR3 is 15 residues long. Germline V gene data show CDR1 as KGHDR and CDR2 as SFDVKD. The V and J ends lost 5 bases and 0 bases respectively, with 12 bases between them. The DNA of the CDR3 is TGTGCCACCAGTGCCCCCGACAGAAACCAAGAGACCCAGTACTTC. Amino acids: CATSAPDRNQETQYF.

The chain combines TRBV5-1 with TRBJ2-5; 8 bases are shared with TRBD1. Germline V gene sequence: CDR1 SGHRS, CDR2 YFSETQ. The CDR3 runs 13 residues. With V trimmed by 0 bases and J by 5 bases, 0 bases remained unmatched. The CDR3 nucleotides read TGCGCCAGCAGCTTGGGGACAGGGGAGACCCAGTACTTC. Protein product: CASSLGTGETQYF.

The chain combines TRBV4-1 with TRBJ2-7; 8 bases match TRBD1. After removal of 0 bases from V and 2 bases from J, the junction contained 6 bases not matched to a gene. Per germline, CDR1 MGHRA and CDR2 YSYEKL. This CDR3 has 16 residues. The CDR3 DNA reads TGCGCCAGCAGCCAAGATTCGGGGACAGGAACCTACGAGCAGTACTTC. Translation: CASSQDSGTGTYEQYF.

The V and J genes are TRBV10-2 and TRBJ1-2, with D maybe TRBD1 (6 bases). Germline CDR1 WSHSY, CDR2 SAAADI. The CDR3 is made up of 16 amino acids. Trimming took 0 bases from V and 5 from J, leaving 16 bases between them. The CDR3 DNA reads TGCGCCAGCAGTGAGTCACTAATACAGGGCATATATGGCTACACCTTC. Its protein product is CASSESLIQGIYGYTF.

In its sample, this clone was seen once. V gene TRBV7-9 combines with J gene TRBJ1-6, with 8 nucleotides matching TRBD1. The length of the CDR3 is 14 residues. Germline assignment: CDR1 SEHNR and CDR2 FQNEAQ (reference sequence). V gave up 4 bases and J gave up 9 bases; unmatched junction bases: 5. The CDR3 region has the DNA TGTGCCAGCAGCTCCCAGGGGGCCGGTTCACCCCTCCACTTT. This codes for CASSSQGAGSPLHF.

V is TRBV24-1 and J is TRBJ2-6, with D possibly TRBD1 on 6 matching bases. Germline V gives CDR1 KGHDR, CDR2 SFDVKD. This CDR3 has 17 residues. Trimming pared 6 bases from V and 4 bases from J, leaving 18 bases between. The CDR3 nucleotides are TGTGCCACCAGTCCAGGGGCGCAACGAACCGGGGCCAACGTCCTGACTTTC. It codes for CATSPGAQRTGANVLTF.

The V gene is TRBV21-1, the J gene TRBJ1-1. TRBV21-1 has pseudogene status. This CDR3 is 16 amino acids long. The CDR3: CASSKERGRGNSEAFF. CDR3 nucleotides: TGTGCCAGCAGCAAAGAGAGGGGGAGGGGAAACAGTGAAGCTTTCTTT.